This is a list of T cell receptor beta chains from one sample in a study of chemoradiotherapy in HPV16-positive cancers. Clones were read by immunoSEQ multiplex PCR, and TCRdb kept only the in-frame ones, dropping some. The sample lists about 12,000 clones, nearly 90% seen once, with roughly 2.5% in the top ten. Specimen collection occurred from a patient who underwent chemoradiotherapy. These receptors came from a human donor with HPV-associated anogenital cancer. CDR3s include the opening cysteine and the closing phenylalanine or tryptophan. The D gene is left open where the match is weak. Only some rows state a clone size, as once, few, many or a class for expanded clones.

j_call clone_size v_call d_call cdr3_aa cdr3_nt
TRBJ1-6 - TRBV27 - CASMARGSWVGISPLHF TGTGCCAGCATGGCAAGGGGATCGTGGGTCGGGATTTCACCCCTCCACTTT
TRBJ2-7 - TRBV19 TRBD1 CASSLDRDVYEQYF TGTGCCAGTAGTTTGGACAGGGATGTCTACGAGCAGTACTTC
TRBJ2-7 - TRBV7-2 - CASSFGPSYEQYF TGTGCCAGCAGCTTCGGACCGAGCTACGAGCAGTACTTC
TRBJ1-6 once TRBV6-1 - CASSEASQVISPLHF TGTGCCAGCAGTGAAGCGTCGCAGGTTATTTCACCCCTCCACTTT
TRBJ1-2 - TRBV19 - CASSMGVRDTPDYGYTF TGTGCCAGTAGTATGGGTGTAAGGGACACGCCCGACTATGGCTACACCTTC
TRBJ1-2 once TRBV4-1 TRBD1 CASSQDFEGADYGYTF TGCGCCAGCAGCCAAGATTTTGAGGGGGCCGACTATGGCTACACCTTC
TRBJ2-3 once TRBV7-6 - CASSLPGMAQYF TGTGCCAGCAGCTTACCCGGCATGGCGCAGTATTTT
TRBJ1-2 - TRBV5-6 - CASSRWQGNGYTF TGTGCCAGCAGCCGGTGGCAGGGGAACGGCTACACCTTC
TRBJ1-1 - TRBV6-6 - CASTVGGVRTEAFF TGTGCCAGCACCGTCGGGGGCGTAAGGACTGAAGCTTTCTTT
TRBJ1-2 - TRBV6-6 TRBD1 CASTSRRGPDYGYTF TGTGCCAGCACCTCGCGTAGGGGGCCTGACTATGGCTACACCTTC
TRBJ2-1 - TRBV5-1 TRBD2 CASSQSGSSYNEQFF TGCGCCAGCAGCCAGAGCGGGAGCTCCTACAATGAGCAGTTCTTC
TRBJ2-7 - TRBV4-1 TRBD2 CASSQDVGSGRREQYF TGCGCCAGCAGCCAAGACGTCGGGAGCGGGAGACGCGAGCAGTACTTC
TRBJ2-2 - TRBV11-2 - CASKIQGFRTGELFF TGTGCCAGCAAAATACAAGGGTTCAGGACCGGGGAGCTGTTTTTT
TRBJ2-1 - TRBV27 - CASGRDSRNEQFF TGTGCCAGCGGGCGGGACAGTAGGAATGAGCAGTTCTTC
TRBJ2-3 - TRBV7-6 - CASSLRIPTDTQYF TGTGCCAGCAGCCTGCGAATACCGACAGATACGCAGTATTTT
TRBJ2-3 - TRBV11-2 TRBD2 CASSLAAGGPGDTQYF TGTGCCAGCAGCTTAGCAGCGGGGGGGCCTGGAGATACGCAGTATTTT
TRBJ1-1 - TRBV16 - CASRINLGSNTEAFF TGTGCCAGCAGAATCAATCTGGGTTCGAACACTGAAGCTTTCTTT
TRBJ1-4 - TRBV9 - CASSVEGSSNEKLFF TGTGCCAGCAGCGTAGAAGGCAGTTCTAATGAAAAACTGTTTTTT
TRBJ2-7 - TRBV6-1 TRBD1 CATKTGTGASYEQYF TGTGCCACCAAAACCGGGACAGGGGCTTCCTACGAGCAGTACTTC
TRBJ2-5 - TRBV7-2 - CASSLEWRGQETQYF TGTGCCAGCAGCTTAGAGTGGAGGGGACAAGAGACCCAGTACTTC
TRBJ1-6 - TRBV27 TRBD1 CATGFDSPLHF TGTGCGACAGGGTTTGATTCACCCCTCCACTTT
TRBJ1-2 - TRBV6-1 TRBD1 CASSEPGQTYGYTF TGTGCCAGCAGTGAGCCGGGACAGACCTATGGCTACACCTTC
TRBJ2-7 - TRBV11-2 - CASSLIGQNEQYF TGTGCCAGCAGCTTAATAGGACAAAACGAGCAGTACTTC
TRBJ1-1 - TRBV5-1 - CASSLVLGGADTEAFF TGCGCCAGCAGCTTGGTGTTAGGGGGGGCGGACACTGAAGCTTTCTTT
TRBJ2-7 - TRBV4-1 - CASSQVIQGPVAEQYF TGCGCCAGCAGCCAAGTCATCCAGGGGCCGGTAGCCGAGCAGTACTTC
TRBJ1-3 - TRBV14 - CASSQQQPAGDTIYF TGTGCCAGCAGCCAACAACAACCTGCGGGGGACACCATATATTTT
TRBJ2-7 - TRBV5-4 - CASSRDKYEQYF TGTGCCAGCAGCCGGGATAAATACGAGCAGTACTTC
TRBJ2-2 - TRBV14 - CASSLNGGGTGELFF TGTGCCAGCAGCCTCAACGGCGGAGGGACCGGGGAGCTGTTTTTT